This T cell receptor (beta chain) emerged from a study of blood T cells in healthy people across ages. Those donating, healthy Caucasian individuals from Russia, were aged roughly 6 to 90. Study-level results: Long-lived donors exceeded aged donors in naive CD4+ cells and diversity. A roughly linear fall in TCR beta diversity per million T cells was seen with increasing age.

A note on this clonotype: The antigen remains undetermined.

Primed by a sample-barcoded 5' primer and a J-beta primer mix, a second PCR proceeded for 7 to 11 cycles. Each cDNA molecule was tagged by a template-switch adaptor with 12 random nucleotides. TCRdb processed the 5' RACE reads anew with MiXCR; each CDR3 protein has one entry. The repertoire includes roughly 720,000 distinct CDR3 sequences, 53% of them detected once, and about 38% sits in the top ten. Per germline, CDR1 DFQATT and CDR2 SNEGSKA (reference sequence). The V gene end was trimmed by 4 bases and the J gene end by 3 bases; junction bases not matched to a gene: 6. The CDR3 covers 14 residues.

This receptor was obtained from a man older than 75 in good health. Sequencing was done on a sample of blood. The chain carries TRBV20-1 and TRBJ2-3; TRBD2 agrees at 8 bases. This CDR3 reads CSANPAGATDTQYF. CDR3 in DNA: TGCAGTGCTAACCCAGCGGGAGCTACAGATACGCAGTATTTT.